This TCR beta chain was recovered during a study of cytomegalovirus exposure and HLA in healthy donors. PCR used 60 Vbeta primers and 13 Jbeta primers. Method: immunoSEQ multiplex PCR; TCRdb's copy keeps in-frame clones and lacks some. Among 150,000 to 200,000 clones listed, around four fifths were seen once. On this clone itself: Its antigen is undetermined.

Study findings and constraints: At a 0.05 false discovery rate, a later analysis found over 15,000 TCR beta sequences to be associated with HLA alleles. In a later analysis, a genetic analysis reported fewer productive-TCR N-insertions in an Asian-associated ancestry cluster than the cohort average.

This CDR3 comprises 13 residues. Trimming cost V 6 bases and J 7 bases; bases outside gene matches: 7. Looked up from germline, CDR1 is SNHLY and CDR2 is FYNNEI. The clonotype comes from a female donor in good health and CMV-seronegative. The rearrangement links TRBV2 to TRBJ1-1; 8 bases match TRBD1. Sequencing was performed on PBMCs. The CDR3: CASRGDRGLEAFF. The DNA for the CDR3 is TGTGCCAGCAGGGGAGACAGGGGTCTTGAAGCTTTCTTT.